The 27 T cell receptor beta chains below come from one sample, sequenced in a study of cytomegalovirus exposure and HLA in healthy donors. Amplification used 60 Vbeta primers and 13 Jbeta primers. Only in-frame clones appear in the TCRdb table, and some are missing; sequencing was by immunoSEQ multiplex PCR. The sample has 200,000 or so clones; around 76% are singletons. Material: PBMCs. The receptors were sampled from a man younger than 35 in good health and CMV-seronegative.

V is TRBV19 and J is TRBJ1-5, with D unclear. Trimming took 1 base from V and 2 from J, leaving 9 bases between them. CDR1 and CDR2 (germline): LNHDA, SQIVND (reference sequence). CDR3 length: 15 amino acids. Here the CDR3 reads CASSIGQVGNQPQHF. The CDR3 nucleotides are TGTGCCAGTAGTATAGGTCAGGTGGGCAATCAGCCCCAGCATTTT.

This chain links TRBV7-2 with TRBJ2-5; 7 nucleotides match TRBD2. The CDR3 covers 16 residues. With 4 bases clipped from V and 6 bases from J, the junction kept 14 bases outside the gene matches. In germline, CDR1 is SGHTA, CDR2 FQGNSA. CDR3 region: CASSSPGVGEGQTQYF. DNA of the CDR3: TGTGCCAGCAGCTCCCCGGGGGTGGGGGAGGGGCAGACCCAGTACTTC.

This clone was seen a single time. The chain is built from TRBV29-1 and TRBJ1-1; D may be TRBD1 (6 bases). Germline CDR1 and CDR2: SQVTM and ANQGSEA. V dropped 4 bases and J dropped 1 base, with 16 bases sitting between them. The CDR3 sequence is 15 residues long. The CDR3 DNA follows: TGCAGCGTTGCCCTCCCTCTGGGGGCGAACACTGAAGCTTTCTTT. Its protein product is CSVALPLGANTEAFF. The full variable domain, rest sourced from reference TRBV29-1 and TRBJ1-1, is SAVISQKPSRDICQRGTSLTIQCQVDSQVTMMFWYRQQPGQSLTLIATANQGSEATYESGFVIDKFPISRPNLTFSTLTVSNMSPEDSSIYLCSVALPLGANTEAFFGQGTRLTVV.

This clone was found a few times. This chain uses TRBV27 with TRBJ1-5; a possible D gene is TRBD1 (6 bases). V lost 3 bases to trimming and J lost 6 bases, with 12 bases between them. Germline V CDR1 and CDR2: MNHEY, SMNVEV (reference sequence). The CDR3 length is 14 residues. This CDR3 reads CASSFGGATQPQHF. The CDR3 DNA reads TGTGCCAGCAGTTTCGGGGGGGCGACTCAGCCCCAGCATTTT.

V is TRBV28 and J is TRBJ2-2; possible D gene TRBD2, 6 bases. The CDR3 contains 18 residues. Germline V CDR1 and CDR2: MDHEN, SYDVKM. V dropped 6 bases and J dropped 2 bases, with 22 bases sitting between them. Here the CDR3 reads CASRVGGARVLNTGELFF. CDR3 nucleotides: TGTGCCAGCAGAGTGGGGGGAGCCCGGGTCCTTAACACCGGGGAGCTGTTTTTT.

This chain uses TRBV5-1 with TRBJ1-1, with 11 positions matching TRBD1. CDR3 length equals 14 residues. V shed 10 bases, J shed 3 bases, and the junction held 8 bases outside the gene matches. Germline assignment: CDR1 SGHRS and CDR2 YFSETQ. CDR3 loop: CAWRTGGAYTEAFF. The DNA of the CDR3 is TGCGCCTGGAGGACAGGGGGCGCATACACTGAAGCTTTCTTT.

The chain is built from TRBV18 and TRBJ2-5; 7 nucleotides agree with TRBD2. V gave up 2 bases and J gave up 5 bases; unmatched junction bases: 2. The germline gives CDR1 KGHSH, CDR2 LQKENI. This CDR3 comprises 13 residues. The CDR3 reads CASSPGRDETQYF. In DNA, the CDR3 is TGTGCCAGCTCACCAGGGAGGGATGAGACCCAGTACTTC. Based on the CDR3 plus reference TRBV18 and TRBJ2-5, the full variable domain is NAGVMQNPRHLVRRRGQEARLRCSPMKGHSHVYWYRQLPEEGLKFMVYLQKENIIDESGMPKERFSAEFPKEGPSILRIQQVVRGDSAAYFCASSPGRDETQYFGPGTRLLVL.

V usage is TRBV10-1 and J usage is TRBJ2-2; possible D gene TRBD2, 5 bases. The CDR3 has 13 amino acids. The germline CDR1 and CDR2 sequences are WNHNN and SYGVQD (reference sequence). Trimming shortened V by 4 bases and J by 5 bases, and 8 bases separated the two germline ends. The CDR3 region has the DNA TGCGCCAGCAGTGCGAGGGAAACCGGGGAGCTGTTTTTT. Amino acid sequence: CASSARETGELFF.

The chain has TRBV28 and TRBJ2-3, with TRBD1 identical over 9 bases. The CDR3 spans 16 residues. J lost 4 bases, V lost 3 bases, and 8 bases had no gene match. The germline CDR1 and CDR2 sequences are MDHEN and SYDVKM. CDR3 loop: CASSLGWTGEADTQYF. CDR3 bases: TGTGCCAGCAGTTTGGGTTGGACAGGGGAAGCAGATACGCAGTATTTT.

The chain uses TRBV19 and TRBJ2-3, with 7 bases lining up with TRBD2. The CDR3 spans 16 residues. Germline V gives CDR1 LNHDA, CDR2 SQIVND (reference sequence). V lost 1 base and J lost 5; bases outside the gene matches: 9. This chain's CDR3 is CASSIGLAERGDTQYF. Written as DNA, the CDR3 is TGTGCCAGTAGTATAGGGCTAGCGGAGCGGGGAGATACGCAGTATTTT.

The chain recombines TRBV6-5 with TRBJ2-3, with TRBD2 matching over 7 bases. Germline V gene lookup returns CDR1 MNHEY and CDR2 SVGAGI. The V segment lost 0 bases and the J segment 5 bases; nucleotides outside the gene matches: 2. The CDR3 length is 14 residues. CDR3 in amino acids: CASSYSPSGDTQYF. The CDR3 coding sequence is TGTGCCAGCAGTTACTCTCCTAGCGGAGATACGCAGTATTTT.

This clone was seen just once. The V and J genes are TRBV2 and TRBJ1-2, with D possibly TRBD1 on 6 matching bases. This CDR3 spans 13 amino acids. Trimming took 4 bases from V and 7 from J, leaving 13 bases between them. The V gene's germline CDR1 is SNHLY and CDR2 FYNNEI. This CDR3 is CASSVGGARGYTF. DNA of the CDR3: TGTGCCAGCAGTGTTGGGGGGGCGCGTGGCTACACCTTC.

This clone was counted a single time. This chain uses TRBV2 with TRBJ1-1; 9 positions agree with TRBD1. Germline CDR1 reads SNHLY; CDR2 reads FYNNEI. There are 13 residues in the CDR3. J lost 5 bases, V lost 9 bases, and 7 bases had no gene match. The CDR3 coding sequence is TGTGCCAGAGAAAACAGGGGGCGAACTGAAGCTTTCTTT. The encoded protein is CARENRGRTEAFF.

This clone was detected a few times. The V and J genes are TRBV11-2 and TRBJ2-5; a weak D match, TRBD2 (5 bases). The CDR3 covers 18 residues. In germline, CDR1 is SGHAT, CDR2 FQNNGV. The V end lost 1 base, the J end lost 5 bases, and 23 bases lay between the germline ends. The CDR3: CASSLGGSRLAVGETQYF. CDR3 DNA: TGTGCCAGCAGCTTAGGTGGGTCGCGGCTAGCCGTTGGGGAGACCCAGTACTTC.

The genes are TRBV28 and TRBJ2-7, with TRBD1 identical over 10 bases. The V and J ends lost 5 bases and 4 bases, in that order; junction bases with no gene match: 5. Germline CDR1 MDHEN, CDR2 SYDVKM. The CDR3 consists of 14 residues. The CDR3 bases are TGTGCCAGCAGTACCCCGGGACAGGGGTACGAGCAGTACTTC. Protein product: CASSTPGQGYEQYF.

This clone was seen just once. The chain carries TRBV18 and TRBJ2-7; tentatively, D is TRBD1 (6 bases). The CDR3 length is 15 residues. Trimming removed 3 bases from V and 0 bases from J, with 12 bases in between. Germline CDR1 is KGHSH and CDR2 is LQKENI. CDR3 in amino acids: CASSPIDRSSYEQYF. The CDR3 nucleotides are TGTGCCAGCTCACCTATAGACAGGAGCTCCTACGAGCAGTACTTC.

This clone was detected once. The chain couples TRBV7-8 to TRBJ1-1, with unresolved D. CDR1 is SGHVS and CDR2 is FQNEAQ in the germline V gene. The V end was cut by 2 bases, the J end by 4 bases, with 8 bases between. The CDR3 length is 13 residues. Here the CDR3 DNA reads TGTGCCAGCAGCTTAAGACGGGGCACTGAAGCTTTCTTT. Translation: CASSLRRGTEAFF.

The genes are TRBV15 and TRBJ1-5; possible D gene TRBD1, 5 bases. Trimming cost V 0 bases and J 3 bases, with 9 bases left between them. CDR1 and CDR2 (germline): LNHNV, YYDKDF (reference sequence). The CDR3 runs to 15 residues. The CDR3 nucleotides are TGTGCCACCAGCAGAGATAGGACAATCAATCAGCCCCAGCATTTT. Its translation: CATSRDRTINQPQHF.

The chain employs TRBV11-2 and TRBJ1-2, with 7 bases identical to TRBD1. Germline-derived CDR1 and CDR2 are SGHAT and FQNNGV. This CDR3 spans 13 amino acids. V gave up 3 bases and J gave up 8 bases; unmatched junction bases: 6. CDR3 nucleotide sequence: TGTGCCAGCAGCTTGACAGGGTGGGGGGGCTACACCTTC. This codes for CASSLTGWGGYTF.

This chain joins TRBV5-6 and TRBJ1-1; 8 nucleotides agree with TRBD1. Germline V CDR1 and CDR2: SGHDT, YYEEEE. The junction had 9 bases not matched to a gene; V was cut back by 10 bases and J by 4 bases. This CDR3 has 13 amino acids. The CDR3 is CALRGRVGTEAFF. CDR3 coding DNA: TGTGCCCTCAGGGGGCGGGTGGGCACTGAAGCTTTCTTT.

As for this clone: The same CDR3 arises from other DNA sequences in this sample as well. The chain joins TRBV5-4 to TRBJ2-2; maybe TRBD2 (5 bases). Germline values: CDR1 SGHNT, CDR2 YYREEE (reference sequence). Trimming stripped 1 base from V and 3 bases from J, with 7 bases between. This CDR3 contains 14 residues. CDR3 in DNA: TGTGCCAGCAGCTTGCGGGAACACACCGGGGAGCTGTTTTTT. It specifies CASSLREHTGELFF.

The CDR3 coding sequence is TGTGCCAGCAGACTGGGGCGGGAGGGAAACAATGAGCAGTTCTTC. Amino acid sequence: CASRLGREGNNEQFF. The rearrangement links TRBV7-3 to TRBJ2-1; the match to TRBD2 covers 9 bases. CDR3 size: 15 residues. J gave up 5 bases and V 6 bases, and 8 bases lay outside the gene matches. Germline CDR1 is SGHTA and CDR2 is FQGTGA. Based on the CDR3 plus reference TRBV7-3 and TRBJ2-1, the full variable domain is GAGVSQTPSNKVTEKGKYVELRCDPISGHTALYWYRQSLGQGPEFLIYFQGTGAADDSGLPNDRFFAVRPEGSVSTLKIQRTERGDSAVYLCASRLGREGNNEQFFGPGTRLTVL.

This sequence joins TRBV7-9 and TRBJ1-3; D gene ambiguous. This CDR3 spans 19 amino acids. With 3 bases removed from V and 0 bases from J, the gap between germline ends came to 21 bases. Germline V gene sequence: CDR1 SEHNR, CDR2 FQNEAQ (reference sequence). The CDR3 region is CASSLSPIGRARSGNTIYF. The CDR3, as DNA: TGTGCCAGCAGCTTGTCCCCAATTGGGCGGGCCCGCTCTGGAAACACCATATATTTT.

The chain uses TRBV5-3 and TRBJ1-3, with D tentatively TRBD1 (6 bases). TRBV5-3 is marked as an open reading frame, function uncertain. This CDR3 comprises 17 residues. V lost 4 bases to trimming and J lost 4 bases, with 21 bases between them. CDR3 DNA: TGTGCCAGAAGCCGAGAGAACAGGGCTCTTAAGGGAAACACCATATATTTT. Translation: CARSRENRALKGNTIYF.

V usage is TRBV30 and J usage is TRBJ1-5; weak D call: TRBD1 (5 bases). The CDR3 is 13 residues long. Trimming removed 2 bases from V and 3 bases from J, with 8 bases in between. The germline V gene encodes CDR1 GTSNPN and CDR2 SVGIG (reference sequence). The DNA of the CDR3 is TGTGCCTGGAGTACAGGTTTCAATCAGCCCCAGCATTTT. Protein sequence: CAWSTGFNQPQHF.

This clone came up once. V usage is TRBV5-1 and J usage is TRBJ1-5; D possibly corresponds to TRBD1 (6 bases). V was clipped by 0 bases and J by 6 bases, with 13 bases between them. CDR3 size: 15 residues. Per germline, CDR1 SGHRS and CDR2 YFSETQ. In nucleotides, the CDR3 is TGCGCCAGCAGCTTGGCGGGGGGCAGGGCTCAGCCCCAGCATTTT. Amino acid sequence: CASSLAGGRAQPQHF.

The rearrangement links TRBV5-8 to TRBJ2-2; D call uncertain. This CDR3 is 14 amino acids long. Trimming cost V 6 bases and J 4 bases, with 13 bases left between them. CDR1 and CDR2 (germline): SGHTS, YDEGEE. CDR3 DNA: TGTGCCAGCACCGTTTCCAGGATCACCGGGGAGCTGTTTTTT. Its translation is CASTVSRITGELFF.